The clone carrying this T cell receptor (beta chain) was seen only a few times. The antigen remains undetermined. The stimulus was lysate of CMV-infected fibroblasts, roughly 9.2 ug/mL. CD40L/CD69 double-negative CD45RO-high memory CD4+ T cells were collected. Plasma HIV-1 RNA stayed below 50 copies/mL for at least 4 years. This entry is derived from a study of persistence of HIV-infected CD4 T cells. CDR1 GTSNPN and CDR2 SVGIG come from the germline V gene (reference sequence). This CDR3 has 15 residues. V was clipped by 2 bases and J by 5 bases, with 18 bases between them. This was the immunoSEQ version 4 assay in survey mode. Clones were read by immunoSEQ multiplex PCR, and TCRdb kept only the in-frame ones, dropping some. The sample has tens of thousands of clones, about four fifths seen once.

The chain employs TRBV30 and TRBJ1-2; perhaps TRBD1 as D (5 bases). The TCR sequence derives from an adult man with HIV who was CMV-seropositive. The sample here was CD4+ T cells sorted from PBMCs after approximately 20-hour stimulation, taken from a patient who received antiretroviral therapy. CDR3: CAWSHSGRSTYGYTF. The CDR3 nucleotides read TGTGCCTGGAGTCACTCAGGGAGGTCTACGTATGGCTACACCTTC.